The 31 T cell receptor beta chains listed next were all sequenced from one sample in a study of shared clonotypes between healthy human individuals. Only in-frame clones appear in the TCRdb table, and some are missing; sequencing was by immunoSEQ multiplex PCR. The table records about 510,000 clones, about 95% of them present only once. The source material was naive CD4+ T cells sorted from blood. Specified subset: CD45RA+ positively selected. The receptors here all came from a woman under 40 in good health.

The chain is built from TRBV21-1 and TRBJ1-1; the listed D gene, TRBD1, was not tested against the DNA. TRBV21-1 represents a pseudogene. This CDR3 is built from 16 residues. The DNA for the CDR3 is TGTGCCAGCAGCAAAGCGCTTGGACACATGAACACTGAAGCTTTCTTT. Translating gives CASSKALGHMNTEAFF.

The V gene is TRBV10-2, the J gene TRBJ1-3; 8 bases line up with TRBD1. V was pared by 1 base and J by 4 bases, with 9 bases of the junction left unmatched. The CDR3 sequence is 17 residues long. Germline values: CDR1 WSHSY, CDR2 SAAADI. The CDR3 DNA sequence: TGCGCCAGCAGTGAGTGGGCAGGGGGCGCGCTGGGAAACACCATATATTTT. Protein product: CASSEWAGGALGNTIYF.

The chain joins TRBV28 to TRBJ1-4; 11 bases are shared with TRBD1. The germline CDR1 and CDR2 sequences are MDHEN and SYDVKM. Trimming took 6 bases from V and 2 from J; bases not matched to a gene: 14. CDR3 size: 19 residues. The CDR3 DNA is TGTGCCAGCAGCCCCAACCCGGACAGGGGGCTGGGTACTAATGAAAAACTGTTTTTT. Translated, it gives CASSPNPDRGLGTNEKLFF.

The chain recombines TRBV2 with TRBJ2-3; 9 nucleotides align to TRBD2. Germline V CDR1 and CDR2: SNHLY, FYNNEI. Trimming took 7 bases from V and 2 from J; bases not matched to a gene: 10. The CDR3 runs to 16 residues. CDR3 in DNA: TGTGCCAGCACGCGGAACCCTAGCGGGATCACAGATACGCAGTATTTT. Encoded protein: CASTRNPSGITDTQYF. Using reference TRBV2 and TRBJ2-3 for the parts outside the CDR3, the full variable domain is EPEVTQTPSHQVTQMGQEVILRCVPISNHLYFYWYRQILGQKVEFLVSFYNNEISEKSEIFDDQFSVERPDGSNFTLKIRSTKLEDSAMYFCASTRNPSGITDTQYFGPGTRLTVL.

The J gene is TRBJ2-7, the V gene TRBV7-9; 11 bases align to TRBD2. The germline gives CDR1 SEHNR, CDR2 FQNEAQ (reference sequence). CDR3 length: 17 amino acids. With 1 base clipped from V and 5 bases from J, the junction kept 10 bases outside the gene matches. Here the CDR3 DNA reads TGTGCCAGCAGCTTAGGACGGAGGACTAGCGGGTACAACGAGCAGTACTTC. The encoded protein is CASSLGRRTSGYNEQYF.

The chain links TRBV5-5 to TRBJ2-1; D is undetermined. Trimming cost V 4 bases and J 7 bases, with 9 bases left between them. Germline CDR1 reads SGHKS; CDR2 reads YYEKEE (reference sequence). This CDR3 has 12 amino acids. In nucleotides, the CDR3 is TGTGCCAGCAGCCCCGTATTAAATGAGCAGTTCTTC. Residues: CASSPVLNEQFF.

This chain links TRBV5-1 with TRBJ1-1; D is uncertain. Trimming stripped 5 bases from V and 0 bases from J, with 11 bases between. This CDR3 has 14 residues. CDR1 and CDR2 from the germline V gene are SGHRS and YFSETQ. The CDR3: CASSEQVLNTEAFF. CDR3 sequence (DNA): TGCGCCAGCAGTGAGCAGGTATTGAACACTGAAGCTTTCTTT.

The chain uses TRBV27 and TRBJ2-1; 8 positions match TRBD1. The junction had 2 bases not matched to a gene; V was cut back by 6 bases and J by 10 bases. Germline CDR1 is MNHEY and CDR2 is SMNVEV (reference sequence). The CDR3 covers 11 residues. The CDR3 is CASSRQGEQFF. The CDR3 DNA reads TGTGCCAGCAGCAGACAGGGGGAGCAGTTCTTC.

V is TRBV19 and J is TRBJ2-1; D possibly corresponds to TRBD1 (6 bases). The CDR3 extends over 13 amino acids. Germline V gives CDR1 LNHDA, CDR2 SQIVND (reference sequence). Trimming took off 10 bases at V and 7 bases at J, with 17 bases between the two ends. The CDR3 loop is CANDRTPGNEQFF. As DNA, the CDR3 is TGTGCCAATGACAGGACCCCGGGGAATGAGCAGTTCTTC.

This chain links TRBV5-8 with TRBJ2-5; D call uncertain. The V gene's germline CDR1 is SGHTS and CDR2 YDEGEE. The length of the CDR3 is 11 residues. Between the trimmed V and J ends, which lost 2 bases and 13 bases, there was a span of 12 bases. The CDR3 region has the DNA TGTGCCAGCAGCTTTACACGATGGCTGTACTTC. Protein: CASSFTRWLYF. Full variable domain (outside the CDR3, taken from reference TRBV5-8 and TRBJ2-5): EAGVTQSPTHLIKTRGQQATLRCSPISGHTSVYWYQQALGLGLQFLLWYDEGEERNRGNFPPRFSGRQFPNYSSELNVNALELEDSALYLCASSFTRWLYFGPGTRLLVL.

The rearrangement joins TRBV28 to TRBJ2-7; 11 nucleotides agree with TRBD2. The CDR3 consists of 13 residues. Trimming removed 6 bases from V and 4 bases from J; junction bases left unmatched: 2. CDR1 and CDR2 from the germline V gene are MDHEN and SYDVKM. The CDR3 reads CASRTSGRYEQYF. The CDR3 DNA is TGTGCCAGCAGAACTAGCGGGAGATACGAGCAGTACTTC.

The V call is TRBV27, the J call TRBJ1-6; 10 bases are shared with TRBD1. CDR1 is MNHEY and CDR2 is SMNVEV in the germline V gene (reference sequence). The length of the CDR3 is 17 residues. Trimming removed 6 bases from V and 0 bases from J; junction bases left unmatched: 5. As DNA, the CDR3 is TGTGCCAGCAGCCAGGACAGGGGGAGCTCCTATAATTCACCCCTCCACTTT. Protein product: CASSQDRGSSYNSPLHF.

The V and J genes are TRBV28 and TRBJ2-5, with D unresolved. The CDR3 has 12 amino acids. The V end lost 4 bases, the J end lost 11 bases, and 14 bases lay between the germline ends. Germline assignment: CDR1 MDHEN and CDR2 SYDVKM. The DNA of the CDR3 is TGTGCCAGCAGTTCCCGGCCCTCTTGGCAGTACTTC. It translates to CASSSRPSWQYF.

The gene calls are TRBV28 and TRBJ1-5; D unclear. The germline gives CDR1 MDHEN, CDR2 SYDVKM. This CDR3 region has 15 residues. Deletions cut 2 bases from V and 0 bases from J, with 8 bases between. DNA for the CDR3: TGTGCCAGCAGTTTAGCGCAGTATAGCAATCAGCCCCAGCATTTT. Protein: CASSLAQYSNQPQHF.

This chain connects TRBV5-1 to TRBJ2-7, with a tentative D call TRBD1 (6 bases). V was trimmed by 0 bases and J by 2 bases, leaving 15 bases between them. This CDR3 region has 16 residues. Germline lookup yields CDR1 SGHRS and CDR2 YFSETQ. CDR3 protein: CASSLGLGTITYEQYF. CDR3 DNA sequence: TGCGCCAGCAGCTTGGGCTTGGGGACAATTACCTACGAGCAGTACTTC. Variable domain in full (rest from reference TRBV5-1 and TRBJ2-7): KAGVTQTPRYLIKTRGQQVTLSCSPISGHRSVSWYQQTPGQGLQFLFEYFSETQRNKGNFPGRFSGRQFSNSRSEMNVSTLELGDSALYLCASSLGLGTITYEQYFGPGTRLTVT.

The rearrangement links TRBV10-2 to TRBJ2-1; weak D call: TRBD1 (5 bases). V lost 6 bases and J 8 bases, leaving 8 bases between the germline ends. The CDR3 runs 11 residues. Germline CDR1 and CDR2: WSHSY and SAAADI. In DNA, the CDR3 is TGCGCCAGCAGACAGGTGTATGAGCAGTTCTTC. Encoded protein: CASRQVYEQFF.

CDR3 nucleotides: TGTGCCAGCTCACCCATTCAAGAGACCCAGTACTTC. The encoded protein is CASSPIQETQYF. The chain is built from TRBV18 and TRBJ2-5; D is unclear. Germline V gene sequence: CDR1 KGHSH, CDR2 LQKENI. The CDR3 totals 12 residues. V was trimmed by 3 bases and J by 2 bases, leaving 4 bases between them.

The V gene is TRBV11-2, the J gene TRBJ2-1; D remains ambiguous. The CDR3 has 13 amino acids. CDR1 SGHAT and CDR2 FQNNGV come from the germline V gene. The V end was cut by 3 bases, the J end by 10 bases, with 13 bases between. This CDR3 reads CASSFRAPSEQFF. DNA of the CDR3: TGTGCCAGCAGCTTCCGGGCCCCGTCCGAGCAGTTCTTC.

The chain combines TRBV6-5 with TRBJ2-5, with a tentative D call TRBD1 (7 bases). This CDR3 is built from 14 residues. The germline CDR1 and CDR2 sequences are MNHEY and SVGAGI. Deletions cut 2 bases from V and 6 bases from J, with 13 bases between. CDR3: CASSYGRGVKTQYF. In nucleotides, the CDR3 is TGTGCCAGCAGTTACGGCAGGGGGGTGAAGACCCAGTACTTC.

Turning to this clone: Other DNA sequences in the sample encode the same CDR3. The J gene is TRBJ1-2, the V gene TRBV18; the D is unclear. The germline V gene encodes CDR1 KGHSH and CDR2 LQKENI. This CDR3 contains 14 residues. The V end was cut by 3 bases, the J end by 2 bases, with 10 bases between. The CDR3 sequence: CASSPGTANYGYTF. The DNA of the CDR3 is TGTGCCAGCTCACCGGGAACAGCAAACTATGGCTACACCTTC.

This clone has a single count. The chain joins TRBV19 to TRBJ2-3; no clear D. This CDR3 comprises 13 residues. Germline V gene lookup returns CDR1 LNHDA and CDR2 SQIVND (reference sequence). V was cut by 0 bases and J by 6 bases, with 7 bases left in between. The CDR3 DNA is TGTGCCAGTAGTATAGATTACGGGGATACGCAGTATTTT. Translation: CASSIDYGDTQYF.

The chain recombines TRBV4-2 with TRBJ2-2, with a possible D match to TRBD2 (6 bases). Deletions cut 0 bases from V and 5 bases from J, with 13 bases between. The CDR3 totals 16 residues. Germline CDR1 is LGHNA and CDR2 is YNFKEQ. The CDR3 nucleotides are TGTGCCAGCAGCCAAGACCTACACAGCGGGACCGGGGAGCTGTTTTTT. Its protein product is CASSQDLHSGTGELFF.

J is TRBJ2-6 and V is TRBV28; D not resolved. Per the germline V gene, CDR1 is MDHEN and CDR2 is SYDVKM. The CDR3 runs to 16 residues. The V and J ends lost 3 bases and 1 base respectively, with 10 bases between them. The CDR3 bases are TGTGCCAGCAGTTTGTGTCATGAATCTGGGGCCAACGTCCTGACTTTC. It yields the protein CASSLCHESGANVLTF.

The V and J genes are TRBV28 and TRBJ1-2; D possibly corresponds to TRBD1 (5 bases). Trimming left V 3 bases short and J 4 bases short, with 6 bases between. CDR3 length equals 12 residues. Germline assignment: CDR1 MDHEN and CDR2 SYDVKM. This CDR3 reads CASSLTVYGYTF. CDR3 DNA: TGTGCCAGCAGTTTGACAGTCTATGGCTACACCTTC.

The CDR3 bases are TGTGCCAGCCTAGGTCTAGCGGGGCAAGAGACCCAGTACTTC. Translating gives CASLGLAGQETQYF. J is TRBJ2-5 and V is TRBV28; 9 nucleotides agree with TRBD2. The V segment lost 8 bases and the J segment 2 bases; nucleotides outside the gene matches: 6. CDR1 MDHEN and CDR2 SYDVKM come from the germline V gene. This CDR3 is 14 amino acids long.

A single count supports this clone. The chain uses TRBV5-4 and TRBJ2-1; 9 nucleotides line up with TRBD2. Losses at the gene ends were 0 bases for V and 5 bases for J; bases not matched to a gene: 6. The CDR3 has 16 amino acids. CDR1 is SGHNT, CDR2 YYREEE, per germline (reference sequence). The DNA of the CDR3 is TGTGCCAGCAGCTTGGGGCTAGCGGGACCTAACAATGAGCAGTTCTTC. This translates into CASSLGLAGPNNEQFF.

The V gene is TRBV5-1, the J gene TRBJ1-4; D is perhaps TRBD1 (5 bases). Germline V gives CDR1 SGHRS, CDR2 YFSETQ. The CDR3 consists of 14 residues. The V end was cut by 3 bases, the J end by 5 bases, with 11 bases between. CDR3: CASSYRDPNEKLFF. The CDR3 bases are TGCGCCAGCAGCTACCGGGACCCCAATGAAAAACTGTTTTTT.

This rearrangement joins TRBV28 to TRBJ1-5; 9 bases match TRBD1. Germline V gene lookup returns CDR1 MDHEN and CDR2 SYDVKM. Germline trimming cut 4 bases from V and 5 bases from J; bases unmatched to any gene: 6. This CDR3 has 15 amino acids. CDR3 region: CASSSPGQGYQPQHF. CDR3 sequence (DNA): TGTGCCAGCAGTTCCCCGGGACAGGGTTATCAGCCCCAGCATTTT.

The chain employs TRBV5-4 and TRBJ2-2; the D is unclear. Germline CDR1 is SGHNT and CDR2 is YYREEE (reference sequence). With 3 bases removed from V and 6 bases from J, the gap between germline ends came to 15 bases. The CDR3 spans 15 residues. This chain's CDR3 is CASSYRPPPAGELFF. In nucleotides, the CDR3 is TGTGCCAGCAGCTACCGGCCCCCCCCCGCCGGGGAGCTGTTTTTT.

CDR3 region: CASSLPGRSSTDTQYF. DNA of the CDR3: TGTGCCAGCAGCTTGCCGGGACGGAGTAGCACAGATACGCAGTATTTT. This chain connects TRBV5-4 to TRBJ2-3, with D perhaps being TRBD1 or TRBD2 (5 bases each). The CDR3 extends over 16 amino acids. V lost 1 base and J 0 bases, leaving 12 bases between the germline ends. Per the germline V gene, CDR1 is SGHNT and CDR2 is YYREEE (reference sequence).

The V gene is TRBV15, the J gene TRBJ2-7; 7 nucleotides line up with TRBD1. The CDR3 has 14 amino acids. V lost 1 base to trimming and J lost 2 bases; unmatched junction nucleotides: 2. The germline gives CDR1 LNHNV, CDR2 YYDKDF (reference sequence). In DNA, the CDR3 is TGTGCCACCAGCAGAGCCGGGACAGCCTACGAGCAGTACTTC. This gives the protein CATSRAGTAYEQYF.